These 5 T cell receptor beta chains came from one sample sequenced in a study of T-cell memory formation after mild COVID-19. A single record per CDR3 protein comes from TCRdb applying MiXCR to the 5' RACE reads. Seen here are 530,000 or so distinct CDR3 sequences, around a sixth observed once, and the top ten hold about 8.6%. Sequencing was carried out using PBMCs or a T cell subset sorted from them (not recorded which). The receptors were sampled from an adult woman who had mild COVID-19 (a few samples of this study predate the infection). Cell type and time point are not known.

There are a few counts of this clonotype. The chain has TRBV18 and TRBJ1-2; 7 bases are a match to TRBD1. The CDR3 spans 14 residues. The V and J ends lost 3 bases and 5 bases, in that order; junction bases with no gene match: 6. CDR1 and CDR2 (germline): KGHSH, LQKENI. The CDR3 reads CASSPGQVTYGYTF. CDR3 nucleotide sequence: TGTGCCAGCTCACCCGGACAGGTTACTTATGGCTACACCTTC. Full variable domain (remainder filled in from reference TRBV18 and TRBJ1-2): NAGVMQNPRHLVRRRGQEARLRCSPMKGHSHVYWYRQLPEEGLKFMVYLQKENIIDESGMPKERFSAEFPKEGPSILRIQQVVRGDSAAYFCASSPGQVTYGYTFGSGTRLTVV.

The table lists this clonotype with a few counts. V and J are TRBV5-1 and TRBJ2-7; D possibly matches TRBD1 or TRBD2 (5 bases each). The CDR3 consists of 15 residues. Germline CDR1 and CDR2: SGHRS and YFSETQ. V dropped 0 bases and J dropped 2 bases, with 12 bases sitting between them. CDR3 sequence (DNA): TGCGCCAGCAGCTTGGACGGGACGTTAGCCTACGAGCAGTACTTC. Translation gives CASSLDGTLAYEQYF.

The chain joins TRBV11-2 to TRBJ2-1; 9 bases agree with TRBD2. V lost 4 bases to trimming and J lost 3 bases; unmatched junction nucleotides: 7. The germline CDR1 and CDR2 sequences are SGHAT and FQNNGV. This CDR3 comprises 16 residues. This chain's CDR3 is CASSSAAGGIYNEQFF. Written as DNA, the CDR3 is TGTGCCAGCAGCTCCGCGGCGGGGGGGATCTACAATGAGCAGTTCTTC.

This clonotype was seen only a few times. The V and J genes are TRBV15 and TRBJ2-3; D unresolved. This CDR3 comprises 15 residues. Germline-derived CDR1 and CDR2 are LNHNV and YYDKDF (reference sequence). Trimming cost V 1 base and J 2 bases, with 10 bases left between them. Written as DNA, the CDR3 is TGTGCCACCAGCAGAGGGGTAGCCCCCACAGATACGCAGTATTTT. Protein sequence: CATSRGVAPTDTQYF.

The V gene is TRBV4-3, the J gene TRBJ2-2, with 10 bases lining up with TRBD2. The germline V gene encodes CDR1 LGHNA and CDR2 YSLEER. The V segment lost 4 bases and the J segment 10 bases; nucleotides outside the gene matches: 12. CDR3 size: 16 residues. Here the CDR3 reads CASSPNLLAGAVELFF. The DNA of the CDR3 is TGCGCCAGCAGCCCGAACCTGCTAGCGGGAGCTGTGGAGCTGTTTTTT.